The clone carrying this TCR beta chain was observed once. Its antigen is still unknown. This entry is derived from a study of T cell responses to AZD1222 COVID-19 vaccine. Study results and limitations: Researchers took repertoire samples only after the peak T cell response had come. Variant regions that are unmutated are reportedly the target of nearly half of spike-specific TCRs. Spike-specific TCR breadth and depth went up after people got two AZD1222 doses.

Sequencing used immunoSEQ multiplex PCR; TCRdb keeps in-frame clones, though not all of them. The sample yields some 56,000 clones, 89% seen once. V lost 4 bases to trimming and J lost 0 bases; unmatched junction nucleotides: 9. Germline CDR1 is SGDLS and CDR2 is YYNGEE. The CDR3 runs to 17 residues. V and J are TRBV9 and TRBJ2-2; 7 bases fit TRBD1. The material sequenced was peripheral blood, taken 28 days after the second AZD1222 dose. This TCR came from an adult who received the AZD1222 COVID-19 vaccine. The CDR3 protein is CASSLRDSLSNTGELFF. In nucleotides, the CDR3 is TGTGCCAGCAGCCTTCGGGACAGCCTTTCGAACACCGGGGAGCTGTTTTTT. Using reference TRBV9 and TRBJ2-2 for the parts outside the CDR3, the full variable domain is DSGVTQTPKHLITATGQRVTLRCSPRSGDLSVYWYQQSLDQGLQFLIQYYNGEERAKGNILERFSAQQFPDLHSELNLSSLELGDSALYFCASSLRDSLSNTGELFFGEGSRLTVL.